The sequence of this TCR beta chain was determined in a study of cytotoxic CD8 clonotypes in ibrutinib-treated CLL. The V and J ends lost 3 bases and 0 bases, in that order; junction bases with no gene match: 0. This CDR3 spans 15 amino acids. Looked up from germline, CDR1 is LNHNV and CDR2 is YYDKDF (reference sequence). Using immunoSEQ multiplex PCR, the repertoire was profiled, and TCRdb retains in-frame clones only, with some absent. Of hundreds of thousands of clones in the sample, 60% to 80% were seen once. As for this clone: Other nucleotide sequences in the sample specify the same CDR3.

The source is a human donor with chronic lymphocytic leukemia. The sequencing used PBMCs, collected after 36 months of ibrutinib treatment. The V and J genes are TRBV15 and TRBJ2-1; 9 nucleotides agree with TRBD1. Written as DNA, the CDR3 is TGTGCCACCAGCAGGGACAGGGGCTCCTACAATGAGCAGTTCTTC. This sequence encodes CATSRDRGSYNEQFF.